The clone carrying this TCR beta chain was seen a few times. J gave up 4 bases and V 4 bases, and 9 bases lay outside the gene matches. In germline, CDR1 is ENHRY, CDR2 SYGVKD. This CDR3 region has 16 residues. The data stem from a study of T cells in Graves' hyperthyroidism and ophthalmopathy. TCR beta CDR3 regions were amplified from RNA transcripts. HTBI primers were employed in a first-round RT-PCR of the TCR CDR3. MiXCR, applied by TCRdb to the multiplex PCR reads, yields one record per CDR3 protein. Altogether 500,000 or so distinct CDR3 sequences are present, around 15% being singletons, with the ten largest covering approximately 30%.

Input material: blood. V and J are TRBV10-3 and TRBJ2-2; 7 positions match TRBD1. The source is a woman aged 25 to 45 with Graves' ophthalmopathy. DNA of the CDR3: TGTGCCATCAGTGGGACAGGCCCAAGCACCACCGGGGAGCTGTTTTTT. The encoded protein is CAISGTGPSTTGELFF.